A selection of T cell receptor beta chains follows, all from one sample in a study of T cell clonotyping in hematopoietic cell transplantation. The method was immunoSEQ multiplex PCR; TCRdb's version includes in-frame clones alone and lacks a portion of them. The data contain more than 5,000 clones, about 87% of them singletons. The sequencing here drew on peripheral blood mononuclear cells, taken 100 days after allogeneic stem cell transplant. These receptor sequences come from a female patient aged 40-50 years who had an allogeneic stem cell transplant from a related donor, so the T cells may come from the graft donor. Some clones in this sample may be carry-over from other donors' samples. CDR3s include the opening cysteine and the closing phenylalanine or tryptophan. The D gene is left open where the match is weak. Rows may omit the clone size; those that give it use once, few, many or a size class.

V	D	J	size	CDR3	DNA
TRBV28	-	TRBJ2-5	-	CASSLSRETQYF	TGTGCCAGCAGTTTGAGTAGGGAGACCCAGTACTTC
TRBV27	TRBD2	TRBJ2-7	-	CASSLSPGLAGGPYEQYF	TGTGCCAGCAGTTTATCGCCCGGACTAGCGGGAGGGCCATACGAGCAGTACTTC
TRBV6-4	-	TRBJ2-2	-	CASSKTDTGELFF	TGTGCCAGCAGTAAGACGGACACCGGGGAGCTGTTTTTT
TRBV2	TRBD1	TRBJ1-1	few	CASSEDRGRGTEAFF	TGTGCCAGCAGTGAGGACAGGGGGCGGGGCACTGAAGCTTTCTTT
TRBV7-2	-	TRBJ2-5	-	CASSLASETQYF	TGTGCCAGCAGCCTAGCCTCCGAGACCCAGTACTTC
TRBV7-6	TRBD2	TRBJ2-7	-	CASSSLTSGYEQYF	TGTGCCAGCAGCTCCTTGACTAGCGGATACGAGCAGTACTTC
TRBV25-1	-	TRBJ2-2	-	CASRGERDTGELFF	TGTGCCAGCAGAGGAGAGAGGGACACCGGGGAGCTGTTTTTT
TRBV28	-	TRBJ2-1	-	CASSSTWLEQFF	TGTGCCAGCAGCAGCACCTGGCTTGAGCAGTTCTTC
TRBV6-6	-	TRBJ2-7	once	CASSYGARGYEQYF	TGTGCCAGCAGTTACGGCGCTAGGGGCTACGAGCAGTACTTC
TRBV12-5	-	TRBJ1-5	-	CASGLNSNQPQHF	TGTGCTAGTGGTTTGAACAGCAATCAGCCCCAGCATTTT
TRBV5-1	-	TRBJ2-2	-	CASSLSGENGELFF	TGCGCCAGCAGCTTGTCGGGCGAAAACGGGGAGCTGTTTTTT
TRBV27	-	TRBJ1-1	-	CASSFKPGAFF	TGTGCCAGCAGTTTTAAACCGGGAGCTTTCTTT
TRBV4-2	-	TRBJ2-7	-	CASSQALPGEQYF	TGTGCCAGCAGCCAAGCCCTCCCTGGGGAGCAGTACTTC
TRBV5-1	TRBD2	TRBJ2-1	-	CASSLGLAGGILRYEQFF	TGCGCCAGCAGCTTGGGTCTAGCGGGAGGGATTTTGCGGTATGAGCAGTTCTTC
TRBV4-3	-	TRBJ1-1	-	CASSQELFVNTEAFF	TGCGCCAGCAGCCAAGAGTTATTCGTGAACACTGAAGCTTTCTTT
TRBV30	-	TRBJ1-2	-	CAWSRQANGYTF	TGTGCCTGGAGTCGCCAGGCCAATGGCTACACCTTC
TRBV6-1	-	TRBJ1-1	-	CASRSQENTEAFF	TGTGCCAGCAGGTCACAGGAGAACACTGAAGCTTTCTTT
TRBV5-1	-	TRBJ2-3	-	CASSSLGAGHDTQYF	TGCGCCAGCAGCTCACTCGGAGCGGGACACGATACGCAGTATTTT
TRBV28	-	TRBJ2-6	-	CASTVRAGSSGANVLTF	TGTGCCAGCACCGTTAGGGCAGGGAGCTCTGGGGCCAACGTCCTGACTTTC
TRBV6-5	-	TRBJ1-1	-	CASSYSWGAQAEAFF	TGTGCCAGCAGTTACTCATGGGGGGCGCAGGCTGAAGCTTTCTTT
TRBV29-1	-	TRBJ1-1	-	CSVEGVYTEAFF	TGCAGCGTGGAGGGGGTTTATACTGAAGCTTTCTTT
TRBV19	TRBD1	TRBJ2-7	once	CASSATGGVNEQYF	TGTGCCAGTAGTGCGACAGGGGGCGTCAACGAGCAGTACTTC
TRBV6-6	TRBD2	TRBJ2-5	-	CASGREAQEAQYF	TGTGCCAGCGGGCGGGAGGCCCAAGAGGCCCAGTACTTC
TRBV2	TRBD1	TRBJ2-3	-	CASRRTGRTDTQYF	TGTGCCAGCAGACGGACAGGACGCACAGATACGCAGTATTTT
TRBV6-5	TRBD2	TRBJ2-1	-	CASRRTSGYNEQFF	TGTGCCAGCAGAAGGACTAGCGGCTACAATGAGCAGTTCTTC
TRBV5-4	TRBD1	TRBJ2-3	-	CASSLGTGDTDTQYF	TGTGCCAGCAGCTTGGGGACAGGGGACACAGATACGCAGTATTTT
TRBV5-4	TRBD1	TRBJ2-7	-	CASSLRQGSSYEQYF	TGTGCCAGCAGCCTCCGACAGGGGAGCTCCTACGAGCAGTACTTC
TRBV30	-	TRBJ1-2	-	CASARQSGGYTF	TGTGCCTCCGCGAGACAATCTGGTGGCTACACCTTC
TRBV4-1	TRBD2	TRBJ2-7	-	CASSQDLMAGEIYEQYF	TGCGCCAGCAGCCAAGATCTCATGGCGGGAGAAATCTACGAGCAGTACTTC
TRBV12-1	-	TRBJ1-4	once	CASREAGAPNEKLFF	TGTGCCAGCAGGGAAGCAGGGGCCCCAAATGAAAAACTGTTTTTT
TRBV27	TRBD1	TRBJ1-1	-	CASSLDRVNTEAFF	TGTGCCAGCAGTTTAGACAGGGTGAACACTGAAGCTTTCTTT
TRBV6-5	-	TRBJ1-1	-	CASSPDSNTEAFF	TGTGCCAGCAGCCCAGACTCGAACACTGAAGCTTTCTTT
TRBV28	-	TRBJ1-1	once	CASSLLQGLNTEAFF	TGTGCCAGCAGTCTCCTACAGGGTCTAAACACTGAAGCTTTCTTT
TRBV15	-	TRBJ2-6	once	CATSRGEYSGANVLTF	TGTGCCACCAGCAGAGGGGAATACTCTGGGGCCAACGTCCTGACTTTC
TRBV7-9	-	TRBJ1-1	-	CASSPTLRRGTEAFF	TGTGCCAGCAGCCCGACCCTAAGACGGGGAACTGAAGCTTTCTTT
TRBV6-6	TRBD1	TRBJ1-1	-	CASSPTGGNTEAFF	TGTGCCAGCAGCCCTACAGGGGGGAACACTGAAGCTTTCTTT
TRBV6-5	-	TRBJ1-6	-	CASSLGHSPLHF	TGTGCCAGCAGTTTGGGCCATTCCCCCCTCCACTTT
TRBV30	-	TRBJ2-7	-	CAGQSPQHSYEQYF	TGTGCAGGACAGTCCCCCCAACACTCCTACGAGCAGTACTTC
TRBV10-1	-	TRBJ2-3	-	CASSRGADTQYF	TGCGCCAGCAGTCGCGGCGCAGATACGCAGTATTTT
TRBV4-3	TRBD2	TRBJ2-2	-	CASSRGLAGSGELFF	TGCGCCAGCAGCCGTGGACTAGCGGGATCCGGGGAGCTGTTTTTT
TRBV5-1	-	TRBJ2-1	-	CASMRGESYNEQFF	TGCGCCAGCATGAGGGGGGAGTCCTACAATGAGCAGTTCTTC
TRBV19	-	TRBJ2-7	few	CASSLIAGKYEQYF	TGTGCCAGTAGTTTGATCGCAGGGAAATACGAGCAGTACTTC
TRBV28	-	TRBJ2-3	-	CASSLNRARQYF	TGTGCCAGCAGTTTAAACAGGGCCCGGCAGTATTTT